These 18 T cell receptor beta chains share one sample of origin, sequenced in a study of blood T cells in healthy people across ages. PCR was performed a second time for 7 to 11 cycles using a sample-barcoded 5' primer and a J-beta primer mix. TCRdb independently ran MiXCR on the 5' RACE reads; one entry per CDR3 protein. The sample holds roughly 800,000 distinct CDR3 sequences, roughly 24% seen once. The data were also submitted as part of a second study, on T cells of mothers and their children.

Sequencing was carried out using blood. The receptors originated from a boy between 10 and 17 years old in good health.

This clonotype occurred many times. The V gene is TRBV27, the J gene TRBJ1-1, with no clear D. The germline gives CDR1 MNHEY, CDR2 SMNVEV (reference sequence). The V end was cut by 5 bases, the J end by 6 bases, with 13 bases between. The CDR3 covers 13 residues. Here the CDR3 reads CASSPSSSAEAFF. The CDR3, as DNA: TGTGCCAGCAGTCCGAGTTCGAGCGCTGAAGCTTTCTTT.

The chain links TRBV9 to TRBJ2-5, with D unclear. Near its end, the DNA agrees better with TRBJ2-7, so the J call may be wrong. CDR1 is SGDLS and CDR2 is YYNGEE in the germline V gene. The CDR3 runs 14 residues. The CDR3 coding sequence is TGTGCCAGCAGCGCAGCCCTGGGCCCAGTCGAGCAGTACTTC. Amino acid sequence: CASSAALGPVEQYF.

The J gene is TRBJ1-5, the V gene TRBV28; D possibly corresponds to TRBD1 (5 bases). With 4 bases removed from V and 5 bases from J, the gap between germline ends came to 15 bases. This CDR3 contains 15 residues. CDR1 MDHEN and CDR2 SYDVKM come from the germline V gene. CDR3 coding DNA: TGTGCCAGCAGTTCTACAGGCCCCGTTGATCAGCCCCAGCATTTT. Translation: CASSSTGPVDQPQHF.

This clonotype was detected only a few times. CDR3 sequence: CSARAGTSGDEQYF. The CDR3 DNA is TGCAGTGCTCGAGCCGGGACTAGCGGGGACGAGCAGTACTTC. V and J are TRBV20-1 and TRBJ2-7, with 13 bases lining up with TRBD2. Germline values: CDR1 DFQATT, CDR2 SNEGSKA (reference sequence). Trimming cost V 5 bases and J 5 bases; bases outside gene matches: 6. The CDR3 is 14 amino acids.

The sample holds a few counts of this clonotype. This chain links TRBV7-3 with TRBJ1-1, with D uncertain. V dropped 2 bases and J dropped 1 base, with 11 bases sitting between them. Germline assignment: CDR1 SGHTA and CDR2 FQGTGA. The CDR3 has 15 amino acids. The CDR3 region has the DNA TGTGCCAGCAGCTTAGGCCCCAGCCCGAACACTGAAGCTTTCTTT. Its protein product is CASSLGPSPNTEAFF. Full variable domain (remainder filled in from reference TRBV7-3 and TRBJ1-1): GAGVSQTPSNKVTEKGKYVELRCDPISGHTALYWYRQSLGQGPEFLIYFQGTGAADDSGLPNDRFFAVRPEGSVSTLKIQRTERGDSAVYLCASSLGPSPNTEAFFGQGTRLTVV.

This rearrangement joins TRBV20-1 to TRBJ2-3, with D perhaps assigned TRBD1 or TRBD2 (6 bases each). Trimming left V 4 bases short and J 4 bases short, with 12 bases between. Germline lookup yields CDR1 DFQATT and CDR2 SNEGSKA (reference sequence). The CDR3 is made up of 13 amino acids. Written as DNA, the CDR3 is TGCAGTGCTATCCCGGGGGCGGCAGATACGCAGTATTTT. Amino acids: CSAIPGAADTQYF.

The CDR3 nucleotides are TGTGCCAGCAGTTACGTCCGATTGGGGGAAGCTTTCTTT. The encoded protein is CASSYVRLGEAFF. The chain is built from TRBV6-6 and TRBJ1-1; D is undetermined. The CDR3 length is 13 residues. V lost 2 bases and J lost 8, with 12 bases in between. Germline loops: CDR1 MNHNY, CDR2 SVGAGI (reference sequence).

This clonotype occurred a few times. The CDR3 reads CASSPGTSRSTDTQYF. The DNA for the CDR3 is TGTGCCAGCAGCCCGGGGACTAGCCGGAGCACAGATACGCAGTATTTT. The chain joins TRBV7-9 to TRBJ2-3; 9 bases fit TRBD2. Germline loops: CDR1 SEHNR, CDR2 FQNEAQ (reference sequence). Germline trimming cut 5 bases from V and 0 bases from J; bases unmatched to any gene: 6. The CDR3 contains 16 residues.

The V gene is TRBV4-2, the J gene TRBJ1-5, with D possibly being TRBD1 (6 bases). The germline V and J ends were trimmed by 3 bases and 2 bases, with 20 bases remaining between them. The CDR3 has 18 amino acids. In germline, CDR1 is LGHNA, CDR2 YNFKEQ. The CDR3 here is CASSHPIGQGRGNQPQHF. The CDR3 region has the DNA TGTGCCAGCAGCCACCCCATTGGGCAGGGGAGAGGCAATCAGCCCCAGCATTTT.

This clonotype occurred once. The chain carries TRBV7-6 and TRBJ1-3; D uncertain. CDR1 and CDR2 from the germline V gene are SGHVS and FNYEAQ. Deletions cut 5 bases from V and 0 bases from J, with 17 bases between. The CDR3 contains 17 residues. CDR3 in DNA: TGTGCCAGCAGCGTTGGACCCACCGATCTCTCTGGAAACACCATATATTTT. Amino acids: CASSVGPTDLSGNTIYF.

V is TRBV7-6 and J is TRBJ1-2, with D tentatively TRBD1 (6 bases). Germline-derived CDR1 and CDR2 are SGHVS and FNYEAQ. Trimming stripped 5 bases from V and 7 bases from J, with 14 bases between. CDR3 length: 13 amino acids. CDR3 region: CASSHRVLGGYTF. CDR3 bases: TGTGCCAGCAGCCACAGGGTTTTAGGTGGCTACACCTTC.

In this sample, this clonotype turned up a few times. CDR3 region: CASSLVGGGSYEQYF. In DNA, the CDR3 is TGTGCCAGCAGTTTAGTGGGGGGGGGCTCCTACGAGCAGTACTTC. V gene TRBV12-3 or TRBV12-4 combines with J gene TRBJ2-7; 7 nucleotides agree with TRBD2. This CDR3 has 15 residues. The V and J ends lost 1 base and 0 bases, in that order; junction bases with no gene match: 3.

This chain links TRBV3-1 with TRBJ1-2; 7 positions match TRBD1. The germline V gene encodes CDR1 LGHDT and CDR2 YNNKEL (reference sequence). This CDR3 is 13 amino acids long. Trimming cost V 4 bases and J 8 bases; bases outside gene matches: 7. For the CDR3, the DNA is TGTGCCAGCAGCCTTCAGACAGGGAGCGGCTACACCTTC. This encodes CASSLQTGSGYTF.

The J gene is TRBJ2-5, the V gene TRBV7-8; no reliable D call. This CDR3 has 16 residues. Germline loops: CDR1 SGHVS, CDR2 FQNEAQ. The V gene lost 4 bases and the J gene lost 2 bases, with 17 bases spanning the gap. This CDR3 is CASSYYRASRQETQYF. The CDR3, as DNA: TGTGCCAGCAGCTACTACCGCGCCAGTCGACAAGAGACCCAGTACTTC.

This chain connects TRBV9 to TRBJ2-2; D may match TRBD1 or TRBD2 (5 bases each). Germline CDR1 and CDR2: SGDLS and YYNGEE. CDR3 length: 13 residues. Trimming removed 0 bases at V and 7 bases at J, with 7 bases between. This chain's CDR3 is CASSVGGYGELFF. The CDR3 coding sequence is TGTGCCAGCAGCGTAGGGGGGTACGGGGAGCTGTTTTTT.

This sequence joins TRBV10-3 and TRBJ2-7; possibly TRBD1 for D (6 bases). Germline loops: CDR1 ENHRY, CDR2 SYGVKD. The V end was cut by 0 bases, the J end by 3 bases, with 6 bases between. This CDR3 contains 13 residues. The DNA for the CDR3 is TGTGCCATCAGTGAGTCGGGACACTACGAGCAGTACTTC. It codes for CAISESGHYEQYF.

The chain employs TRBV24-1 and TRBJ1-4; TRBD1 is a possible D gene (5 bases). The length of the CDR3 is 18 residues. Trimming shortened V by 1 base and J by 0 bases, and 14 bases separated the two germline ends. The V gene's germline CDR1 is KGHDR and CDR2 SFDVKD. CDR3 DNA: TGTGCCACCAGTGATTTTGGGGGACCGGGCCCAACTAATGAAAAACTGTTTTTT. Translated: CATSDFGGPGPTNEKLFF.

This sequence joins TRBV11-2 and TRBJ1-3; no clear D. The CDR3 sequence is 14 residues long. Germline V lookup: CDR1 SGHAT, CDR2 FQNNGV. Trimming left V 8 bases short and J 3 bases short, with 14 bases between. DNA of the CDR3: TGTGCCAGCCACCTGGCGGGAGGTGGAAACACCATATATTTT. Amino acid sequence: CASHLAGGGNTIYF.